This record covers a single T cell receptor (beta chain). There is no known antigen for this receptor. No base qualities exist here, and no much larger clone lies one base off it. The donors were healthy, HIV-negative adults with no recently reported acute infections or vaccinations. Every donor was a Caucasian adult living in Nashville, Tennessee, USA. CD4+ T cells were enriched through magnetic negative selection, after which naive cells were positively selected on CD45RA and the remaining negative fraction served as the memory subset. Blood was obtained by leukapheresis, after which PBMCs were separated by Ficoll-Histopaque density gradient centrifugation and cryopreserved in liquid nitrogen vapor phase. Analytical flow cytometry was used to check the purity and quantity of each magnetically sorted T cell population. Genomic DNA was isolated from each sorted fraction and quantified by UV absorbance on a Nanodrop 2000c.

This record belongs to a study of shared clonotypes between healthy human individuals (dated by TCRdb to the early 2020s). Describing the broader study: Two women and a few men aged 18 to 49 years were included in the cohort. Libraries were prepared and TCR repertoires were sequenced by different laboratories using diverse techniques, in order to increase sequencing depth and limit assay-specific biases. Between about 0.8 and 9 billion PBMCs per donor were obtained by leukapheresis. For each donor, three plates each were used for CD4 naive and CD4 memory, two plates were used for CD8 naive, and one plate was used for CD8 memory. The study deeply sequenced blood TCR repertoires of roughly five healthy adults to estimate repertoire size and the extent of clonotype sharing between individuals.

Its CDR3 holds 13 amino acids, cysteine through phenylalanine. Only CDR3 DNA is held: 39 bases, read in frame from base 1. From the germline V gene, CDR1 is SGDLS and CDR2 is YYNGEE. V was cut back by 0 bases and J by 4 bases, leaving a gap of 8 bases between them. Using the deep immunoSEQ assay, TCR CDR3 regions were amplified from genomic DNA by multiplex PCR. Extracted genomic DNA from each cell subset was spread evenly across all wells of several immunoSEQ 96-well plates, with each plate serving as a replicate. For sorted subsets, about 220 ng of genomic DNA, equivalent to some 30,000 T cell genomes, went into each replicate PCR. Purified libraries were measured with a Qubit 3.0 fluorometer, size-checked on a Bioanalyzer 2100, and measured again with the KAPA Library Quantification kit. Every immunoSEQ 96-well plate was sequenced on a dedicated single-read 150-cycle Illumina NextSeq 550 flow cell. The paper's data handling went like this. Because the immunoSEQ output held only junctional sequences and lacked quality scores, the filtering could not match the filtering applied to full-length reads. Sequences were annotated with PyIR, a Python wrapper for IgBLAST v1.9, using IMGT germline references to assign V/J genes and CDR3. Reads with weak V/J assignments (E-value above 1e-6), missing CDR3, stop codons, out-of-frame junctions, or ambiguous translated residues were removed. V3J clonotypes were defined by identical inferred V gene, J gene, and CDR3 amino acid sequence. To compute the percentage overlap between repertoires, the number of shared unique clonotypes was divided by the size of the smaller repertoire. RTK rarefaction, the Chao1 estimator, and Recon v2.1 estimates of unobserved clonotypes were used to assess repertoire richness. OLGA was used to compute generation probabilities for all TCRbeta clonotypes that the gDNA method yielded from several donors. In TCRdb, the immuneACCESS table is reduced to in-frame sequences with V and J assigned. These tables do not hold every clone; where another copy was compared, an unresolved V gene accounts for under half, and the others remain unexplained. V, J and clone size were drawn from that table, and D and trimming were deduced from the DNA. This sample is represented by millions of clones; about 95% of them were singletons. The ten biggest clones cover 0.1% to 0.15% of the sample.

General conclusions and limits of the study: Compared with non-shared clonotypes, the clonotypes found in all four sorted-subset donors had higher generation probabilities. Incomplete sequencing was indicated by rarefaction of sorted-subset datasets, despite the large sequencing depth. Based on pairwise subsampling, the degree of clonotype sharing among donors was expected to be affected by sequencing depth. When a few donors were compared, the shared fraction of clonotypes was about 5.4% for naive CD4, 3.5% to 4% for naive CD8, more than 2% for memory CD4, and 0.4% for memory CD8. Sampling was restricted to blood, and TCR repertoires in tissue are likely to differ from TCR repertoires in blood. Larger estimated clonotype richness was generally found for naive subsets than for memory subsets. The small number of donors limited the genetic and exposure-history diversity represented.

The sequence joins TRBV9 to TRBJ2-7; the D segment cannot be called with confidence. This TCR was recovered from a man in his late teens or twenties in good health. Sequencing was performed on naive CD4+ T cells sorted from blood. What the cell subset or site label conveys for this sample: CD45RA+ positively selected. The DNA sequence is as follows: TGTGCCAGCAGCGTAGCAGACCGGTACGAGCAGTACTTC. Its amino acids are CASSVADRYEQYF.